The next 3 T cell receptor beta chains were all read from a single sample in a study of regulatory T cells in long-lasting Graves disease. Construction of the TCR beta libraries employed iRepertoire HTBI primers in conjunction with Arm-PCR of CDR3 regions. TCRdb re-called the multiplex PCR reads through MiXCR, storing one row per CDR3 protein. The profile shows hundreds of thousands of distinct CDR3 sequences, about 16% of them singletons. This sample's time point: newly diagnosed GD, antithyroid drugs for less than 3 months. RNA isolated from PBMCs was used to make the TCR library. The sample was also linked to a second study, of T cells in Graves' hyperthyroidism and ophthalmopathy.

Specimen: peripheral blood mononuclear cells (PBMCs), collected at new diagnosis, from a patient treated with antithyroid drugs. Receptors originate from a woman aged 30 to 39 with Graves disease.

A note on this clonotype: A much larger clone lies one base from this, so it may be a read error. The final CDR3 position lacks the conserved phenylalanine or tryptophan, pointing to a likely read error. V is TRBV25-1 and J is TRBJ1-3; D gene ambiguous. CDR1 and CDR2 (germline): MGHDK, SYGVNS. The V and J ends lost 3 bases and 7 bases respectively, with 10 bases between them. This CDR3 region has 13 residues. The chain's CDR3 is CASSDGGANTIYL. The CDR3 region has the DNA TGTGCCAGCAGTGATGGAGGCGCGAACACCATATATCTT.

The rearrangement joins TRBV11-2 to TRBJ2-5, with 8 bases lining up with TRBD1. Germline-derived CDR1 and CDR2 are SGHAT and FQNNGV. The V gene end was trimmed by 6 bases and the J gene end by 3 bases; junction bases not matched to a gene: 9. The CDR3 sequence is 15 residues long. CDR3 amino acids: CASSSHWTGKETQYF. The DNA of the CDR3 is TGTGCCAGCAGTTCACATTGGACAGGGAAAGAGACCCAGTACTTC.

This clonotype came up a few times. This chain connects TRBV6-2 or TRBV6-3 to TRBJ2-1; D uncertain. Germline assignment: CDR1 MNHEY and CDR2 SVGEGT. The CDR3 extends over 13 amino acids. Trimming left V 0 bases short and J 8 bases short, with 8 bases between. The CDR3 here is CASSYSIGYEQFF. In DNA form, the CDR3 reads TGTGCCAGCAGTTACTCGATCGGGTATGAGCAGTTCTTC.